The 32 T cell receptor beta chains presented below share a single source sample, sequenced in a study of OX40 agonist ivuxolimab in advanced cancers. This table comes from immunoSEQ multiplex PCR, and its TCRdb copy is limited to in-frame clones, with some not included. The table records roughly 80,000 clones, around 84% of them present only once. Here the sequenced sample was CD4+ or CD8+ T cells sorted from blood, taken in a trial of the OX40 agonist ivuxolimab. These receptors were collected from an adult with an advanced solid tumor such as melanoma, head and neck, liver or kidney cancer.

CDR3 sequence: CASSRGGNTDTQYF. The CDR3 coding sequence is TGTGCCAGCTCACGAGGGGGAAACACAGATACGCAGTATTTT. The chain joins TRBV18 to TRBJ2-3, with TRBD1 as a possible D gene (6 bases). CDR1 is KGHSH and CDR2 is LQKENI in the germline V gene. V lost 4 bases to trimming and J lost 2 bases, with 10 bases between them. CDR3 length equals 14 residues. Full variable domain (rest looked up from reference TRBV18 and TRBJ2-3): NAGVMQNPRHLVRRRGQEARLRCSPMKGHSHVYWYRQLPEEGLKFMVYLQKENIIDESGMPKERFSAEFPKEGPSILRIQQVVRGDSAAYFCASSRGGNTDTQYFGPGTRLTVL.

CDR3 amino acids: CASRRTSYNSPLHF. The CDR3 DNA sequence: TGTGCCAGCAGGAGGACGTCCTATAATTCACCCCTCCACTTT. The chain is built from TRBV6-5 and TRBJ1-6; D gene unclear. Germline V gene sequence: CDR1 MNHEY, CDR2 SVGAGI. The CDR3 covers 14 residues. Trimming removed 6 bases from V and 1 base from J, with 7 bases in between.

V is TRBV5-4 and J is TRBJ1-1; no firm D call. The ends were cut back, 4 bases at V and 3 bases at J, with 19 bases in the middle. The germline CDR1 and CDR2 sequences are SGHNT and YYREEE (reference sequence). There are 16 residues in the CDR3. The CDR3 DNA follows: TGTGCCAGCAGCCCAGGTGCTGGGAGAAGGTACACTGAAGCTTTCTTT. It translates to CASSPGAGRRYTEAFF.

The genes are TRBV7-2 and TRBJ2-3; 8 bases map to TRBD2. The J segment lost 6 bases and the V segment lost 7 bases, leaving 9 bases of the junction unmatched. CDR1 SGHTA and CDR2 FQGNSA come from the germline V gene. This CDR3 contains 14 residues. The CDR3 spells CASTGGGRQDTQYF. CDR3 DNA sequence: TGTGCCAGCACGGGGGGGGGAAGGCAGGATACGCAGTATTTT.

The rearrangement links TRBV6-5 to TRBJ2-5; D not resolved. Germline V gene lookup returns CDR1 MNHEY and CDR2 SVGAGI. CDR3 length equals 14 residues. CDR3: CVLRGERFQETQYF. CDR3 nucleotide sequence: TGTGTCCTCAGAGGTGAGCGCTTTCAAGAGACCCAGTACTTC.

This chain connects TRBV9 to TRBJ2-5; no clear D gene. The CDR3 is 15 amino acids. The germline CDR1 and CDR2 sequences are SGDLS and YYNGEE. V was trimmed by 0 bases and J by 5 bases, leaving 14 bases between them. This chain's CDR3 is CASSVVPAAWETQYF. The DNA of the CDR3 is TGTGCCAGCAGCGTAGTGCCCGCAGCGTGGGAGACCCAGTACTTC.

The sample holds a few counts of this clone. This chain connects TRBV9 to TRBJ2-7, with a possible D match to TRBD2 (7 bases). This CDR3 has 15 amino acids. Germline V gene lookup returns CDR1 SGDLS and CDR2 YYNGEE. V lost 4 bases and J lost 2, with 16 bases in between. The CDR3 region is CASSPLTGGPYEQYF. The CDR3, as DNA: TGTGCCAGCAGCCCCTTGACGGGGGGCCCCTACGAGCAGTACTTC. The full variable domain, in which reference TRBV9 and TRBJ2-7 provide the parts outside the CDR3, is DSGVTQTPKHLITATGQRVTLRCSPRSGDLSVYWYQQSLDQGLQFLIQYYNGEERAKGNILERFSAQQFPDLHSELNLSSLELGDSALYFCASSPLTGGPYEQYFGPGTRLTVT.

The chain links TRBV25-1 to TRBJ1-2; TRBD1 might be the D (6 bases). Germline assignment: CDR1 MGHDK and CDR2 SYGVNS. The germline V and J ends were trimmed by 3 bases and 1 base, with 18 bases remaining between them. The CDR3 runs 17 residues. CDR3 protein: CASSDMGTGRGNYGYTF. The DNA of the CDR3 is TGTGCCAGCAGTGATATGGGGACGGGCAGGGGTAACTATGGCTACACCTTC.

V is TRBV6-1 and J is TRBJ2-1, with D possibly TRBD1 on 5 matching bases. CDR1 is MNHNS and CDR2 is SASEGT in the germline V gene. The V and J ends lost 2 bases and 3 bases respectively, with 14 bases between them. This CDR3 has 16 residues. The CDR3 sequence: CASSEIGQGNYNEQFF. Written as DNA, the CDR3 is TGTGCCAGCAGTGAAATCGGGCAGGGTAACTACAATGAGCAGTTCTTC.

The sample holds a few counts of this clone. This chain joins TRBV7-9 and TRBJ1-6; tentatively, D is TRBD1 (5 bases). Germline CDR1 reads SEHNR; CDR2 reads FQNEAQ (reference sequence). This CDR3 region has 15 residues. V was pared by 4 bases and J by 3 bases, with 10 bases between. The CDR3 bases are TGTGCCAGCAGCTCTGGACACCACTATAATTCACCCCTCCACTTT. Translating gives CASSSGHHYNSPLHF.

This clone was counted between two and nine times. This chain joins TRBV6-1 and TRBJ1-5; D not certain. CDR1 is MNHNS, CDR2 SASEGT, per germline. V shed 2 bases and J shed 7 bases, with 15 bases lying between them. The CDR3 spans 15 residues. The CDR3, as DNA: TGTGCCAGCAGTGAATCGGGAGTCCTCACCCAGCCCCAGCATTTT. Protein sequence: CASSESGVLTQPQHF.

Here the CDR3 DNA reads TGTGCCAGTAACCGGGAATATCAGCCCCAGCATTTT. Its protein product is CASNREYQPQHF. The gene calls are TRBV19 and TRBJ1-5; no clear D. Trimming left V 7 bases short and J 5 bases short, with 9 bases between. The CDR3 totals 12 residues. Germline V CDR1 and CDR2: LNHDA, SQIVND (reference sequence).

The chain combines TRBV6-1 with TRBJ1-5; 7 bases fit TRBD1. V gave up 5 bases and J gave up 5 bases; unmatched junction bases: 6. The CDR3 totals 14 residues. CDR1 and CDR2 (germline): MNHNS, SASEGT. The CDR3 region is CASSTSGTDQPQHF. The CDR3 nucleotides are TGTGCCAGCAGTACTTCCGGGACAGATCAGCCCCAGCATTTT.

The chain couples TRBV2 to TRBJ1-2; no definite D call. Germline-derived CDR1 and CDR2 are SNHLY and FYNNEI. Trimming removed 2 bases at V and 4 bases at J, with 8 bases between. CDR3 length: 13 amino acids. The CDR3 DNA reads as TGTGCCAGCAGTGAACTAAGGAGCTATGGCTACACCTTC. Amino acid sequence: CASSELRSYGYTF.

The V gene is TRBV13, the J gene TRBJ1-1, with 8 bases lining up with TRBD1. From germline, CDR1 is PRHDT and CDR2 FYEKMQ (reference sequence). This CDR3 region has 14 residues. Unmatched junction bases numbered 6, after V lost 5 bases and J lost 4 bases. This chain's CDR3 is CASSPDRVRTEAFF. CDR3 sequence (DNA): TGTGCCAGCAGCCCGGACAGGGTCCGCACTGAAGCTTTCTTT.

The chain recombines TRBV11-3 with TRBJ2-2; D unclear. Trimming stripped 5 bases from V and 6 bases from J, with 10 bases between. CDR3 length: 13 residues. Germline CDR1 SGHNT, CDR2 YENEEA. The CDR3 sequence: CASSATLPGELFF. As DNA, the CDR3 is TGTGCCAGCAGCGCCACATTGCCCGGGGAGCTGTTTTTT.

The J gene is TRBJ2-1, the V gene TRBV6-5; D is perhaps TRBD2 (5 bases). Trimming pared 4 bases from V and 4 bases from J, leaving 8 bases between. The CDR3 runs to 13 residues. Germline V gene data show CDR1 as MNHEY and CDR2 as SVGAGI. CDR3 residues: CASSFPGYNEQFF. CDR3 nucleotide sequence: TGTGCCAGCAGTTTTCCGGGATACAATGAGCAGTTCTTC.

V gene TRBV5-1 combines with J gene TRBJ1-5, with TRBD1 matching 11 bases. The germline CDR1 and CDR2 sequences are SGHRS and YFSETQ. The V and J ends lost 4 bases and 5 bases, in that order; junction bases with no gene match: 2. There are 14 residues in the CDR3. The CDR3 nucleotides are TGCGCCAGCAGCCCGGGACAGGGGGATCAGCCCCAGCATTTT. Translated: CASSPGQGDQPQHF.

CDR3: CASSLGRASNYGYTF. CDR3 bases: TGTGCCAGCAGCTTAGGCAGGGCTTCTAACTATGGCTACACCTTC. The chain couples TRBV11-2 to TRBJ1-2; D possibly corresponds to TRBD1 (5 bases). V lost 1 base to trimming and J lost 0 bases, with 9 bases between them. Germline CDR1 is SGHAT and CDR2 is FQNNGV. CDR3 size: 15 residues.

The V call is TRBV10-3, the J call TRBJ1-5; no definite D call. The V and J ends lost 5 bases and 0 bases respectively, with 2 bases between them. CDR1 and CDR2 from the germline V gene are ENHRY and SYGVKD. This CDR3 comprises 12 residues. In DNA, the CDR3 is TGTGCCATCAGTAATAGCAATCAGCCCCAGCATTTT. Amino acid sequence: CAISNSNQPQHF.

This chain links TRBV10-3 with TRBJ2-3; D unclear. V lost 10 bases and J 4 bases, leaving 9 bases between the germline ends. This CDR3 is built from 11 residues. CDR1 is ENHRY and CDR2 is SYGVKD in the germline V gene. The DNA of the CDR3 is TGTGCCACCAACGCGGCAGATACGCAGTATTTT. Amino acids: CATNAADTQYF.

The chain uses TRBV6-5 and TRBJ2-5, with 9 bases lining up with TRBD2. V trimming: 5 bases; J trimming: 5 bases; junction bases outside the gene matches: 9. The CDR3 length is 15 residues. The germline gives CDR1 MNHEY, CDR2 SVGAGI. The CDR3: CASSGGGAWVETQYF. The CDR3 DNA reads TGTGCCAGCAGTGGCGGGGGGGCTTGGGTGGAGACCCAGTACTTC.

The CDR3 sequence is CASSLGPETEAFF. CDR3 bases: TGTGCCAGCAGCTTGGGCCCAGAGACTGAAGCTTTCTTT. The rearrangement joins TRBV5-5 to TRBJ1-1; the D is unclear. This CDR3 is built from 13 residues. Germline V lookup: CDR1 SGHKS, CDR2 YYEKEE (reference sequence). With 0 bases removed from V and 5 bases from J, the gap between germline ends came to 8 bases.

The V call is TRBV6-1, the J call TRBJ2-2, with 8 bases that match TRBD1. Unmatched junction bases numbered 6, after V lost 4 bases and J lost 5 bases. This CDR3 comprises 15 residues. CDR1 and CDR2 from the germline V gene are MNHNS and SASEGT. The CDR3 nucleotides read TGTGCCAGCAGTGCCCGACAGGGGCTGACCGGGGAGCTGTTTTTT. Amino acid sequence: CASSARQGLTGELFF.

This clone was recorded a few times. J is TRBJ2-1 and V is TRBV4-1, with TRBD1 matching 9 bases. V shed 7 bases and J 3 bases; nucleotides not matched to a gene: 10. The CDR3 length is 16 residues. Germline V gene data show CDR1 as MGHRA and CDR2 as YSYEKL. The CDR3 here is CASTPRTTGGYNEQFF. CDR3 in DNA: TGCGCCAGCACCCCAAGAACGACAGGGGGCTACAATGAGCAGTTCTTC.

This chain joins TRBV5-6 and TRBJ1-1; D gene unclear. The germline V gene has CDR1 SGHDT and CDR2 YYEEEE. The CDR3 has 19 amino acids. V lost 2 bases and J 3 bases, leaving 26 bases between the germline ends. The CDR3 reads CASSFFLGGWRIKDTEAFF. Written as DNA, the CDR3 is TGTGCCAGCAGCTTCTTCTTAGGAGGGTGGAGAATTAAGGACACTGAAGCTTTCTTT.

V usage is TRBV2 and J usage is TRBJ2-2; 7 bases are shared with TRBD2. The V segment lost 4 bases and the J segment 6 bases; nucleotides outside the gene matches: 5. Germline-derived CDR1 and CDR2 are SNHLY and FYNNEI. CDR3 size: 14 residues. The CDR3 nucleotides read TGTGCCAGCAGTGGGACTAGGAATCCCGGGGAGCTGTTTTTT. It codes for CASSGTRNPGELFF.

This clone was counted once. This chain joins TRBV6-6 and TRBJ1-2; D is unresolved. This CDR3 contains 13 residues. The germline V and J ends were trimmed by 4 bases and 4 bases, with 10 bases remaining between them. Germline V lookup: CDR1 MNHNY, CDR2 SVGAGI (reference sequence). The CDR3 here is CASSSVGTYGYTF. CDR3 coding DNA: TGTGCCAGCAGTTCAGTAGGAACCTATGGCTACACCTTC.

The chain joins TRBV11-3 to TRBJ2-1; a possible D gene is TRBD2 (7 bases). CDR3 length equals 13 residues. Trimming took off 3 bases at V and 8 bases at J, with 11 bases between the two ends. CDR1 is SGHNT, CDR2 YENEEA, per germline. As DNA, the CDR3 is TGTGCCAGCAGCTTGGGGGGGCTGGATGAGCAGTTCTTC. Translation: CASSLGGLDEQFF.

Concerning this clone: This same CDR3 is encoded by further DNA sequences in the sample. The V call is TRBV5-1, the J call TRBJ2-2; D not resolved. CDR3 size: 14 residues. With 0 bases removed from V and 2 bases from J, the gap between germline ends came to 5 bases. Germline assignment: CDR1 SGHRS and CDR2 YFSETQ. The CDR3 nucleotides read TGCGCCAGCAGCTTGGGCAGCAACACCGGGGAGCTGTTTTTT. Protein: CASSLGSNTGELFF.

The J gene is TRBJ1-6, the V gene TRBV7-2; TRBD1 is a possible D gene (5 bases). The CDR3 spans 15 residues. Germline V gene lookup returns CDR1 SGHTA and CDR2 FQGNSA. V lost 0 bases, J lost 9 bases, and 12 bases lay in between. The CDR3: CASSLAVGVGSPLHF. DNA of the CDR3: TGTGCCAGCAGCTTAGCAGTGGGGGTTGGTTCACCCCTCCACTTT.

This clone has only one observation. The chain links TRBV7-6 to TRBJ2-6; tentatively, D is TRBD1 (6 bases). V dropped 5 bases and J dropped 0 bases, with 14 bases sitting between them. The CDR3 is 17 amino acids. Germline V gives CDR1 SGHVS, CDR2 FNYEAQ. This CDR3 reads CASSLEIQGSGANVLTF. For the CDR3, the DNA is TGTGCCAGCAGCCTTGAAATACAGGGCTCTGGGGCCAACGTCCTGACTTTC.